The present T cell receptor beta chain was sequenced within a study of PD-1 blockade in mismatch repair-deficient tumors. This CDR3 is 13 amino acids long. Deletions cut 5 bases from V and 2 bases from J, with 10 bases between. The germline V gene encodes CDR1 LNHDA and CDR2 SQIVND (reference sequence). The method was immunoSEQ multiplex PCR; TCRdb's version includes in-frame clones alone and lacks a portion of them. The sample includes approximately 110,000 clones, over 65% of them seen just once. The starting material was peripheral blood, obtained approximately 14 months after starting pembrolizumab. The V call is TRBV19, the J call TRBJ2-7, with D uncertain. The clonotype was recovered from an adult with mismatch repair-deficient cancer. CDR3 region: CASSWAVAYEQYF. The CDR3, as DNA: TGTGCCAGTAGTTGGGCAGTAGCCTACGAGCAGTACTTC.